This TCR beta chain was sequenced during a study of blood T cell repertoires in COVID-19. Study in general: COVID-19 samples collected from the United States, Italy and Spain covered acute and convalescent phases. T cells, B-cell-depleted T cells, or PBMCs provided the cDNA or gDNA that served as material.

The CDR3 extends over 17 amino acids. The germline CDR1 and CDR2 sequences are SNHLY and FYNNEI. The V and J ends lost 3 bases and 2 bases respectively, with 16 bases between them. Original analysis: Reference gene primer amplification yielded estimated nucleated cell counts. TCRdb's table, derived via immunoSEQ multiplex PCR, lists solely in-frame clones and lacks some. The DNA was the basis for D and trimming; V, J and clone size are from that table. The sample shows roughly 150,000 clones, 65% to 85% of them seen only once. The rearrangement joins TRBV2 to TRBJ1-4; a possible D gene is TRBD1 (5 bases). This TCR was recovered from a woman aged 70 to 79 who had recovered from COVID-19. The source material was peripheral blood. DNA of the CDR3: TGTGCCAGCAGTGATCCCCTAGGTGGGGGGACTAATGAAAAACTGTTTTTT. It translates to CASSDPLGGGTNEKLFF.